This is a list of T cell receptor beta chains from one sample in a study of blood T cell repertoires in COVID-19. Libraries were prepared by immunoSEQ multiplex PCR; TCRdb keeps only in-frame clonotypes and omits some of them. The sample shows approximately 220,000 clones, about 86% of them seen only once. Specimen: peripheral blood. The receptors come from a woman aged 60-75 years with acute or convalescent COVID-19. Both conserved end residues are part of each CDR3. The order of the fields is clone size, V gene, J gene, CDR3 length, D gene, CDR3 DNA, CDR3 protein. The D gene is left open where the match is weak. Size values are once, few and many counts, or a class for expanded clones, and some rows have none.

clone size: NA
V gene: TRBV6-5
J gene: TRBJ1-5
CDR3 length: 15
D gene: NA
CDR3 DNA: TGTGCCAGCAGCATCGGCAGGGGCATCAATCAGCCCCAGCATTTT
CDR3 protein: CASSIGRGINQPQHF

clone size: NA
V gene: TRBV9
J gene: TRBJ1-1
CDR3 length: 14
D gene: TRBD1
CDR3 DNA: TGTGCCAGCAGCGTAGTCCATCAGGGGGCTGAAGCTTTCTTT
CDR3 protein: CASSVVHQGAEAFF

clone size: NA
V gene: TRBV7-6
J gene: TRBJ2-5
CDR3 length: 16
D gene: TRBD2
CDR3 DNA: TGTGCCAGCAGCTTATCCGCGGGGGGGAGGTACGAGACCCAGTACTTC
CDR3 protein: CASSLSAGGRYETQYF

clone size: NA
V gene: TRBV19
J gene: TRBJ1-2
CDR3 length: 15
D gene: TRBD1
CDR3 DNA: TGTGCCAGTAGTACCCTAGGACAGGGATCCTATGGCTACACCTTC
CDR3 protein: CASSTLGQGSYGYTF

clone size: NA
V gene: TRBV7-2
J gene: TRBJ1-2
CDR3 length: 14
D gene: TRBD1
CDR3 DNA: TGTGCCAGCAGCCCAGGACAGGGGGCGTGGGGCTACACCTTC
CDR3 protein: CASSPGQGAWGYTF

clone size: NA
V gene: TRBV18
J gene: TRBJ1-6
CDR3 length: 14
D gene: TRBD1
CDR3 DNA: TGTGCCAGCTCAGAGAGGGACAGTAGTTCACCCCTCCACTTT
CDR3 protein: CASSERDSSSPLHF

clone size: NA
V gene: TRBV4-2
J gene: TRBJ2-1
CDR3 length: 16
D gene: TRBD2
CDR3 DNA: TGTGCCAGCAGCCAGGAAGCGGGGGGTCGTTACAATGAGCAGTTCTTC
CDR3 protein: CASSQEAGGRYNEQFF

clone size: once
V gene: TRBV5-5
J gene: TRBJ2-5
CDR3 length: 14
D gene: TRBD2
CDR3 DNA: TGTGCCAGCAGAACGGGGACTAGTAGCGAGACCCAGTACTTC
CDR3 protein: CASRTGTSSETQYF

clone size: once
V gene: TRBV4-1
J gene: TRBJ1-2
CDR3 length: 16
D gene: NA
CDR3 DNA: TGCGCCAGCACCCTAAGCGGGGCAGGGGATCACTATGGCTACACCTTC
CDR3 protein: CASTLSGAGDHYGYTF

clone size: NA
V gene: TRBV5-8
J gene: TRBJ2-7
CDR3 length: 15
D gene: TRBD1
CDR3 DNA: TGTGCCAGCAGTCTCCGGGACAGGAAAGTCTACGAGCAGTACTTC
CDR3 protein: CASSLRDRKVYEQYF